This T cell receptor (beta chain) stems from a study of T cell changes during pregnancy in multiple sclerosis. Here immunoSEQ multiplex PCR was the method, and the copy in TCRdb shows in-frame clones only, minus some. The sample lists around 60,000 clones, 88% occurring once. The TCR originated in a female donor with multiple sclerosis, enrolled in a pregnancy study. This specimen consisted of peripheral blood, obtained in the first trimester of pregnancy.

CDR3 region: CASSAGTSLYNEQFF. DNA for the CDR3: TGTGCCAGCAGCGCCGGGACTAGCCTTTACAATGAGCAGTTCTTC. This chain links TRBV7-2 with TRBJ2-1, with 9 bases lining up with TRBD2. Germline-derived CDR1 and CDR2 are SGHTA and FQGNSA. This CDR3 is 15 amino acids long. Trimming removed 5 bases from V and 4 bases from J; junction bases left unmatched: 6.